The rows below give T cell receptor beta chains drawn from one sample of a study of T-cell reconstitution after alpha-beta-depleted transplantation in children. TCRdb re-derived calls from the PCR reads in MiXCR, one entry per CDR3 protein. The sample records fewer than 700,000 distinct CDR3 sequences, 10% to 15% being singletons. Sequenced here: PBMCs, mostly from graft donor cells, sampled 360 days after TCRalphabeta/CD19-depleted stem cell transplant. The source is a male patient younger than 18 who had a stem cell transplant for acute myeloid leukemia, so the T cells may come from the graft donor. The CDR3 runs from the conserved cysteine through the conserved F or W. A D gene is named only where the DNA matches it firmly. The size of a clone is reported for some rows only, either as once, few or many, or as a class for expanded clones.

size: many; D: NA; J: TRBJ1-1; V: TRBV29-1; DNA: TGCAGTACTTCCAGGCAAAACACTGAAGCTTTCTTT; CDR3: CSTSRQNTEAFF
size: few; D: NA; J: TRBJ2-5; V: TRBV7-3; DNA: TGTGCCAGCAGCTTAGGAGGGGAAGAGACCCAGTACTTC; CDR3: CASSLGGEETQYF
size: many; D: NA; J: TRBJ2-7; V: TRBV12-3/TRBV12-4; DNA: TGTGCCAGCAGTCACTTAGCGGTTAGCTCCTACGAGCAGTACTTC; CDR3: CASSHLAVSSYEQYF
size: many; D: NA; J: TRBJ2-7; V: TRBV27; DNA: TGTGCCAGCAAGGGGGGACACCTCTACGAGCAGTACTTC; CDR3: CASKGGHLYEQYF
size: few; D: NA; J: TRBJ2-5; V: TRBV21-1; DNA: TGTGCCAGCAGCAAAGAACGAGGGGGGTACGAGGGACTAGCGGGACCTCCTCAAGAGACCCAGTACTTC; CDR3: CASSKERGGYEGLAGPPQETQYF
size: many; D: TRBD1; J: TRBJ2-2; V: TRBV3-1; DNA: TGTGCCAGCAGCCAAGACTACGGGACAGAGACCGGGGAGCTGTTTTTT; CDR3: CASSQDYGTETGELFF
size: NA; D: TRBD1; J: TRBJ1-5; V: TRBV20-1; DNA: TGCAGTGCTATCGCGTGGGACAGGGTCGATCAGCCCCAGCATTTT; CDR3: CSAIAWDRVDQPQHF
size: few; D: TRBD2; J: TRBJ2-3; V: TRBV28; DNA: TGTGCCAGCAGGGAACCTAGCGGGACGACAGATACGCAGTATTTT; CDR3: CASREPSGTTDTQYF
size: NA; D: TRBD2; J: TRBJ2-7; V: TRBV6-1; DNA: TGTGCCAGCAGCCCGACGACTAGCGGGAGTCACGAGCAGTACTTC; CDR3: CASSPTTSGSHEQYF
size: NA; D: TRBD2; J: TRBJ2-7; V: TRBV7-2; DNA: TGTGCCAGCAGCCCTGGACTAGCGGGAAGGGAGCAGTACTTC; CDR3: CASSPGLAGREQYF
size: NA; D: NA; J: TRBJ2-7; V: TRBV21-1; DNA: TGTGCCAGCAGCAGCCAAGAAAATAGCGGGTCCTTCTACGAGCAGTACTTC; CDR3: CASSSQENSGSFYEQYF
size: NA; D: TRBD1; J: TRBJ2-7; V: TRBV15; DNA: TGTGCCACCAGCTCCCCCGGGACAGGGTCCTACGAGCAGTACTTC; CDR3: CATSSPGTGSYEQYF
size: NA; D: TRBD1; J: TRBJ2-7; V: TRBV10-3; DNA: TGTGCCATCGGGGACAGGATAGTATACGAGCAGTACTTC; CDR3: CAIGDRIVYEQYF
size: few; D: NA; J: TRBJ1-1; V: TRBV14; DNA: TGTGCCAGCAGCCTCCTGGGTTGGGGAGGAGGCACTGAAGCTTTCTTT; CDR3: CASSLLGWGGGTEAFF
size: NA; D: NA; J: TRBJ2-2; V: TRBV4-3; DNA: TGCGCCAGCAGCCAAGGCCTGGGGGCTTATGGTAACACCGGGGAGCTGTTTTTT; CDR3: CASSQGLGAYGNTGELFF
size: few; D: NA; J: TRBJ2-5; V: TRBV3-1; DNA: TGTGCCAGCAGCCCTTCAAGGCTAGTGGAGACCCAGTACTTC; CDR3: CASSPSRLVETQYF
size: few; D: NA; J: TRBJ2-3; V: TRBV10-3; DNA: TGTGCCATCAGTGAGGGTGCCACAGATACGCAGTATTTT; CDR3: CAISEGATDTQYF
size: many; D: TRBD2; J: TRBJ2-1; V: TRBV7-7; DNA: TGTGCTAGCAGCTCGACCCCACCGCTTAGCGGGAGCTCCTACAATGAGCAGTTCTTC; CDR3: CASSSTPPLSGSSYNEQFF
size: once; D: TRBD2; J: TRBJ2-1; V: TRBV5-1; DNA: TGCGCCAGCAGCTTGGGGCTTACTACGCGGGAGGGGAATGAGCAGTTCTTC; CDR3: CASSLGLTTREGNEQFF
size: NA; D: NA; J: TRBJ2-7; V: TRBV7-9; DNA: TGTGCCAGCAGCCAGATTGGAGTTGAGCTCTACGAGCAGTACTTC; CDR3: CASSQIGVELYEQYF